The clone carrying this T cell receptor (beta chain) was counted at least ten times. It may be a read error: a sequence one base away is much more abundant. The sample holds other DNA sequences that translate to the same CDR3. Authors' analysis steps: Clinicopathological groups supplied CDR3 differences that were used to build a distant-metastasis classifier for papillary thyroid cancer. TCRdb reanalyzed the PCR reads via MiXCR. TCRdb, rather than the study authors, made the V and J calls. Of 10,000 to 13,000 clones in the sample, around 30% were seen once. Patients underwent thyroid surgery, and none had received any treatment before it. The data belong to a study of metastatic and nonmetastatic thyroid tumors. V lost 1 base to trimming and J lost 2 bases; unmatched junction nucleotides: 7. Germline V gene sequence: CDR1 DFQATT, CDR2 SNEGSKA (reference sequence). The CDR3 consists of 15 residues.

The clonotype was recovered from a male donor with papillary thyroid cancer or a benign thyroid nodule (not recorded which). Some clones in this sample may be carry-over from other donors' samples. The gene calls are TRBV20-1 and TRBJ1-2, with 7 bases fitting TRBD1. The sequencing input was tumor tissue. CDR3 in amino acids: CSARVQDRTNYGYTF. CDR3 nucleotides: TGCAGTGCTAGAGTTCAGGACAGGACGAACTATGGCTACACCTTC.